A single sample is the source of the 18 T cell receptor beta chains below, sequenced in a study of Ad26.COV2.S vaccination and SARS-CoV-2 variants listed by TCRdb under 2021. The method behind the library was the immunoSEQ multiplex PCR assay. Sourced from immuneACCESS, this table was stored by TCRdb with only in-frame sequences that have V and J called. A share of the clones is absent; for the studies checked, an unresolved V gene accounts for under half, and the remainder has no known explanation. This sample comprises a few hundred thousand clones, roughly 90% of them detected only once. The ten largest clones capture more than 1.5% of the sample. Interpreted using the paper, the treatment or condition label stands for: roughly 19 received Ad26.COV2.S at low or high dose, single or two shots; several received placebo; per-sample allocation not given. Repertoires of vaccine and placebo recipients were sequenced from samples collected on day 63 after the first injection.

This sample comprised peripheral blood, obtained in a trial of Ad26.COV2.S vaccine versus placebo. These receptors all come from a person aged 18-65 years who received the Ad26.COV2.S COVID-19 vaccine or a placebo.

Notes on this clone: Different DNA sequences within this sample yield the same CDR3. The chain employs TRBV4-3 and TRBJ1-4; maybe TRBD1 (5 bases). The CDR3 is made up of 16 amino acids. V shed 0 bases and J shed 7 bases, with 15 bases lying between them. The germline CDR1 and CDR2 sequences are LGHNA and YSLEER. The CDR3 protein is CASSQEGRGRGEKLFF. DNA for the CDR3: TGCGCCAGCAGCCAAGAGGGAAGGGGCCGGGGTGAAAAACTGTTTTTT.

The chain uses TRBV6-6 and TRBJ2-2; TRBD2 agrees at 8 bases. From germline, CDR1 is MNHNY and CDR2 SVGAGI (reference sequence). The CDR3 is made up of 15 amino acids. V lost 3 bases and J lost 7; bases outside the gene matches: 7. In DNA, the CDR3 is TGTGCCAGCAGTTATTCCGGGGGGGGTCGCGGGGAGCTGTTTTTT. The encoded protein is CASSYSGGGRGELFF.

This chain joins TRBV2 and TRBJ1-2; a weak D match, TRBD1 (5 bases). The CDR3 runs to 14 residues. The germline gives CDR1 SNHLY, CDR2 FYNNEI. Trimming stripped 4 bases from V and 2 bases from J, with 11 bases between. CDR3 sequence: CASSVGRENYGYTF. In nucleotides, the CDR3 is TGTGCCAGCAGTGTAGGCAGGGAGAACTATGGCTACACCTTC.

The chain uses TRBV7-7 and TRBJ2-7, with TRBD1 matching over 8 bases. Germline V CDR1 and CDR2: SSHAT, FNYEAQ (reference sequence). The length of the CDR3 is 15 residues. V shed 1 base and J 2 bases; nucleotides not matched to a gene: 4. Here the CDR3 DNA reads TGTGCCAGCAGCTTAGTGGTGGACAGGGCCTACGAGCAGTACTTC. Translated, it gives CASSLVVDRAYEQYF.

The rearrangement joins TRBV28 to TRBJ2-7, with D hard to call. Germline lookup yields CDR1 MDHEN and CDR2 SYDVKM. V was shortened by 3 bases and J by 0 bases, with 6 bases between the two germline ends. This CDR3 is 13 amino acids long. In DNA, the CDR3 is TGTGCCAGCAGTTTTTCGGTCTCCTACGAGCAGTACTTC. It encodes CASSFSVSYEQYF.

This chain uses TRBV7-9 with TRBJ2-1; D not resolved. This CDR3 spans 13 amino acids. The germline CDR1 and CDR2 sequences are SEHNR and FQNEAQ (reference sequence). Trimming removed 1 base from V and 8 bases from J, with 9 bases in between. The CDR3 loop reads CASSLVAIDEQFF. CDR3 nucleotides: TGTGCCAGCAGCTTAGTCGCTATTGATGAGCAGTTCTTC.

This sequence joins TRBV12-3 or TRBV12-4 and TRBJ1-2; the D gene is possibly TRBD1 (5 bases). The V gene lost 3 bases and the J gene lost 13 bases, with 15 bases spanning the gap. This CDR3 contains 12 residues. DNA for the CDR3: TGTGCCAGCAGTTTCGACAGCCGTATTCTCACCTTC. Its translation is CASSFDSRILTF.

The V and J genes are TRBV18 and TRBJ2-7; D is ambiguous. The V and J ends lost 1 base and 4 bases respectively, with 8 bases between them. CDR1 KGHSH and CDR2 LQKENI come from the germline V gene. The CDR3 has 13 residues. The CDR3 DNA sequence: TGTGCCAGCTCACCACTGCAAGGGTACGAGCAGTACTTC. Its translation: CASSPLQGYEQYF.

This chain links TRBV7-2 with TRBJ2-5, with 14 nucleotides matching TRBD2. Trimming took 3 bases from V and 7 from J; bases not matched to a gene: 13. The CDR3 contains 18 residues. CDR1 is SGHTA and CDR2 is FQGNSA in the germline V gene. DNA for the CDR3: TGTGCCAGCAGCTTTTCTAAAGGGACTAGCGGGGGCGTGGGGACCCAGTACTTC. Its protein is CASSFSKGTSGGVGTQYF.

The V call is TRBV4-1, the J call TRBJ1-1; no clear D gene. V lost 3 bases and J 2 bases, leaving 10 bases between the germline ends. Germline loops: CDR1 MGHRA, CDR2 YSYEKL. This CDR3 is 14 amino acids long. The CDR3, as DNA: TGCGCCAGCAGCCATCAACGGGGTAACACTGAAGCTTTCTTT. Its protein product is CASSHQRGNTEAFF.

The CDR3 sequence is CASSTPTSQGRLYGYTF. As DNA, the CDR3 is TGTGCCAGTAGTACGCCCACCTCACAGGGTCGACTCTATGGCTACACCTTC. V is TRBV19 and J is TRBJ1-2, with D possibly matching TRBD1 (6 bases). In germline, CDR1 is LNHDA, CDR2 SQIVND (reference sequence). This CDR3 region has 17 residues. Trimming pared 4 bases from V and 4 bases from J, leaving 22 bases between.

The chain uses TRBV10-3 and TRBJ2-7, with D perhaps matching TRBD1 (5 bases). The CDR3 is 14 residues long. Trimming pared 2 bases from V and 5 bases from J, leaving 13 bases between. Germline V gene lookup returns CDR1 ENHRY and CDR2 SYGVKD. CDR3: CAISEALGRHEQYF. The CDR3 nucleotides are TGTGCCATCAGTGAGGCATTGGGGCGCCACGAGCAGTACTTC.

This clone was recorded a few times. The rearrangement joins TRBV6-2 or TRBV6-3 to TRBJ1-2, with a tentative D call TRBD1 (5 bases). Germline CDR1 reads MNHEY; CDR2 reads SVGEGT. The CDR3 runs to 13 residues. Trimming cost V 4 bases and J 7 bases, with 13 bases left between them. For the CDR3, the DNA is TGTGCCAGCAGTTCCCAGGGCGTTGGTGGCTACACCTTC. Its protein is CASSSQGVGGYTF.

This rearrangement joins TRBV19 to TRBJ1-3; 7 nucleotides agree with TRBD1. This CDR3 is built from 17 residues. After removal of 6 bases from V and 0 bases from J, the junction contained 11 bases not matched to a gene. Germline CDR1 is LNHDA and CDR2 is SQIVND (reference sequence). CDR3 bases: TGTGCCAGTAGAGAGAGGGACAGCCGACCCTCTGGAAACACCATATATTTT. This sequence encodes CASRERDSRPSGNTIYF.

This clone was counted a single time. The chain uses TRBV19 and TRBJ2-5, with TRBD2 as a possible D gene (6 bases). V was cut by 5 bases and J by 5 bases, with 18 bases left in between. Per the germline V gene, CDR1 is LNHDA and CDR2 is SQIVND (reference sequence). The CDR3 extends over 15 amino acids. The CDR3 DNA is TGTGCCAGTAGTCTAGCGTTGGGGGTCCAGGAGACCCAGTACTTC. Its translation: CASSLALGVQETQYF.

This chain uses TRBV4-1 with TRBJ2-5, with D unresolved. Trimming pared 1 base from V and 5 bases from J, leaving 8 bases between. This CDR3 has 13 amino acids. Germline-derived CDR1 and CDR2 are MGHRA and YSYEKL. Written as DNA, the CDR3 is TGCGCCAGCAGCCAAGCACAGACGGAGACCCAGTACTTC. Its protein product is CASSQAQTETQYF.

V is TRBV18 and J is TRBJ2-4; D not resolved. V shed 3 bases and J shed 0 bases, with 6 bases lying between them. The length of the CDR3 is 14 residues. Germline-derived CDR1 and CDR2 are KGHSH and LQKENI. The CDR3 region is CASSPQVAKNIQYF. CDR3 sequence (DNA): TGTGCCAGCTCACCCCAGGTAGCCAAAAACATTCAGTACTTC.

The rearrangement uses TRBV4-3 and TRBJ1-2, with 9 bases fitting TRBD1. CDR1 is LGHNA, CDR2 YSLEER, per germline. The CDR3 extends over 14 amino acids. J was trimmed by 4 bases and V by 3 bases; bases with no gene match: 3. This CDR3 reads CASSQDRGPYGYTF. As DNA, the CDR3 is TGCGCCAGCAGCCAGGACAGGGGTCCCTATGGCTACACCTTC.